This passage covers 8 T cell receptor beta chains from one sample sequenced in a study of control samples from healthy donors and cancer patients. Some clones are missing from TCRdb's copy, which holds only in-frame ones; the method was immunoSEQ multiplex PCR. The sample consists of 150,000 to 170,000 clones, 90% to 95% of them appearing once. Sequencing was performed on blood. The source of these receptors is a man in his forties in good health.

The CDR3 spells CASSVTDRHYGYTF. The CDR3 nucleotides read TGTGCCAGCAGCGTAACGGACAGGCATTATGGCTACACCTTC. V and J are TRBV9 and TRBJ1-2; TRBD1 aligns across 7 bases. V gave up 1 base and J gave up 5 bases; unmatched junction bases: 5. The CDR3 extends over 14 amino acids. The germline gives CDR1 SGDLS, CDR2 YYNGEE.

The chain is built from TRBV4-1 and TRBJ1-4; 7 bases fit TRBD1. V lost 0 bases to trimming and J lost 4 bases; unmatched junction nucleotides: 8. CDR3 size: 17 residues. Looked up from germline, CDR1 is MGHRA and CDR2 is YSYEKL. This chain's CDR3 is CASSQDGGGWGNEKLFF. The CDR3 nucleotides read TGCGCCAGCAGCCAAGATGGAGGGGGCTGGGGTAATGAAAAACTGTTTTTT.

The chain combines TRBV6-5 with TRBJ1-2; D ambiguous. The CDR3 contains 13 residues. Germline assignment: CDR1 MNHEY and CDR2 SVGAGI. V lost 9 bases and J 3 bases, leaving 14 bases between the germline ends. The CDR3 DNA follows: TGTGCCAGTACACGAGTAAAGGACTATGGCTACACCTTC. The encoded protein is CASTRVKDYGYTF.

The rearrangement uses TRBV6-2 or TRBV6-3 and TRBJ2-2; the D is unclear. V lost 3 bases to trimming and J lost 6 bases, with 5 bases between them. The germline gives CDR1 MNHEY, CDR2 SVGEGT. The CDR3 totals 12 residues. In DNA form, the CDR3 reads TGTGCCAGCAGTTATGACGCCGGGGAGCTGTTTTTT. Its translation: CASSYDAGELFF.

This CDR3 reads CATSRDVRNTEAFF. DNA for the CDR3: TGTGCCACCAGCAGGGACGTCCGGAACACTGAAGCTTTCTTT. V and J are TRBV15 and TRBJ1-1; no firm D call. The CDR3 loop spans 14 amino acids. Germline lookup yields CDR1 LNHNV and CDR2 YYDKDF (reference sequence). Between the trimmed V and J ends, which lost 3 bases and 1 base, there was a span of 9 bases.

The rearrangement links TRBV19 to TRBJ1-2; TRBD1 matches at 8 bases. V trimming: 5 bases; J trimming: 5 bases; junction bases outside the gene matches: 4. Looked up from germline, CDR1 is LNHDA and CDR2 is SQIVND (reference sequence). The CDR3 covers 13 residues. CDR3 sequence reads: CASSARTGYGYTF. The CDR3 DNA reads TGTGCCAGTAGTGCACGGACAGGGTATGGCTACACCTTC.

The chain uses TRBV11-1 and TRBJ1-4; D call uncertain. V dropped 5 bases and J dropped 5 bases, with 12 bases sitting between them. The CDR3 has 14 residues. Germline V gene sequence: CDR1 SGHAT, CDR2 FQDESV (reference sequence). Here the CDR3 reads CASSPRGVNEKLFF. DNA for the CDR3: TGTGCCAGCAGCCCGAGAGGAGTCAATGAAAAACTGTTTTTT.

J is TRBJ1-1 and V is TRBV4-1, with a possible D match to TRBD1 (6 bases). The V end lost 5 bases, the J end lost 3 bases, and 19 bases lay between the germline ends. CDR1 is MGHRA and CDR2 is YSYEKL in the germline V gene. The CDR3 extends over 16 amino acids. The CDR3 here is CASSEGGGRVDTEAFF. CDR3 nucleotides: TGCGCCAGCAGCGAAGGGGGGGGTCGGGTAGACACTGAAGCTTTCTTT.